This T cell receptor (beta chain) was captured by sequencing in a study of blood T cell repertoires in COVID-19. Study-level information: Collection of acute and convalescent COVID-19 samples took place in the United States, Italy and Spain. Sources were T cells, B-cell-depleted T cells, or PBMCs; the material itself was cDNA or gDNA.

The CDR3 is 18 amino acids. V lost 5 bases to trimming and J lost 3 bases; unmatched junction nucleotides: 13. The germline CDR1 and CDR2 sequences are LNHDA and SQIVND (reference sequence). The authors' processing: Using reference gene primer amplification, nucleated cell counts were estimated. The protocol was immunoSEQ multiplex PCR, while the TCRdb copy is restricted to in-frame clones and leaves out a portion. Clonal size and the V and J genes are those of that table, whereas D and trimming came from the DNA. The table lists some 240,000 clones, approximately 80% of them singletons. Sequences were obtained from peripheral blood. V usage is TRBV19 and J usage is TRBJ2-3; the match to TRBD2 covers 11 bases. The origin of this receptor is a woman aged 40 to 50 who had recovered from COVID-19. Here the CDR3 DNA reads TGTGCCAGTAGTGACCCAGCCACTAGCGGGGGTGGGACAGATACGCAGTATTTT. Its translation: CASSDPATSGGGTDTQYF.